The 14 T cell receptor beta chains below were found in one sample sequenced in a study of PD-1 blockade in mismatch repair-deficient tumors. This table comes from immunoSEQ multiplex PCR, and its TCRdb copy is limited to in-frame clones, with some not included. The table shows approximately 38,000 clones, with about 88% occurring only once. The sample consisted of peripheral blood, taken 76 weeks after starting pembrolizumab. The origin of the receptors is an adult with mismatch repair-deficient cancer.

The chain links TRBV6-1 to TRBJ2-5, with D hard to call. The CDR3 contains 13 residues. Per the germline V gene, CDR1 is MNHNS and CDR2 is SASEGT. Trimming removed 8 bases from V and 5 bases from J, with 15 bases in between. The CDR3 sequence is CASRDSGHETQYF. The CDR3 nucleotides are TGTGCCAGCCGAGACTCAGGTCACGAGACCCAGTACTTC.

V usage is TRBV5-1 and J usage is TRBJ2-1, with 8 bases that match TRBD1. The V gene's germline CDR1 is SGHRS and CDR2 YFSETQ. CDR3 length: 14 amino acids. Germline trimming cut 4 bases from V and 9 bases from J; bases unmatched to any gene: 9. CDR3 protein: CASSGMDRAGEQFF. The CDR3 bases are TGCGCCAGCAGCGGCATGGACAGGGCGGGTGAGCAGTTCTTC.

The count of this clone is one. This chain links TRBV18 with TRBJ2-7, with D perhaps matching TRBD2 (6 bases). This CDR3 contains 15 residues. CDR1 KGHSH and CDR2 LQKENI come from the germline V gene. V was pared by 4 bases and J by 1 base, with 14 bases between. CDR3 sequence reads: CASSLEGKGSYEQYF. The CDR3 nucleotides are TGTGCCAGCTCACTGGAGGGTAAAGGGTCCTACGAGCAGTACTTC.

V gene TRBV6-5 combines with J gene TRBJ2-3; TRBD2 matches at 14 bases. V lost 7 bases, J lost 6 bases, and 6 bases stayed unmatched. This CDR3 spans 15 amino acids. Per germline, CDR1 MNHEY and CDR2 SVGAGI. The CDR3 coding sequence is TGTGCCAGCACCCGACTAGCGGGAGGGAGGGATACGCAGTATTTT. Protein: CASTRLAGGRDTQYF.

V is TRBV30 and J is TRBJ2-2; D unclear. The CDR3 extends over 10 amino acids. V was clipped by 5 bases and J by 9 bases, with 7 bases between them. Germline V gene sequence: CDR1 GTSNPN, CDR2 SVGIG (reference sequence). The CDR3, as DNA: TGTGCCTGGGACATCCGGGAGCTGTTTTTT. This translates into CAWDIRELFF.

The chain couples TRBV19 to TRBJ1-1; possibly TRBD1 for D (5 bases). CDR1 is LNHDA, CDR2 SQIVND, per germline (reference sequence). The CDR3 covers 14 residues. V lost 4 bases to trimming and J lost 1 base, with 10 bases between them. CDR3 DNA sequence: TGTGCCAGTAGTACCCCCGGGACGAACACTGAAGCTTTCTTT. Translation: CASSTPGTNTEAFF.

This chain connects TRBV2 to TRBJ2-2; D gene uncertain. Germline loops: CDR1 SNHLY, CDR2 FYNNEI. CDR3 size: 15 residues. V lost 4 bases and J lost 0, with 9 bases in between. CDR3 amino acids: CASSGSGANTGELFF. The CDR3 DNA reads TGTGCCAGCAGTGGGTCTGGGGCGAACACCGGGGAGCTGTTTTTT.

The chain carries TRBV2 and TRBJ2-7; the D gene is possibly TRBD1 (5 bases). V dropped 5 bases and J dropped 5 bases, with 13 bases sitting between them. The CDR3 is 13 amino acids. Germline-derived CDR1 and CDR2 are SNHLY and FYNNEI. The CDR3 sequence is CASSLGREHEQYF. Here the CDR3 DNA reads TGTGCCAGCAGTTTGGGCAGGGAACACGAGCAGTACTTC.

The chain recombines TRBV7-9 with TRBJ1-2; no clear D. Germline lookup yields CDR1 SEHNR and CDR2 FQNEAQ (reference sequence). This CDR3 is 14 amino acids long. The V end was cut by 0 bases, the J end by 4 bases, with 9 bases between. DNA of the CDR3: TGTGCCAGCAGCTTAGCGTCCGGGCCCTATGGCTACACCTTC. It encodes CASSLASGPYGYTF.

A remark on this clone: One end of the junction fails to match germline, which may point to a read error. This rearrangement joins TRBV9 to TRBJ2-3; maybe TRBD2 (5 bases). The CDR3 covers 15 residues. From germline, CDR1 is SGDLS and CDR2 YYNGEE. The CDR3 region is CASTVGGSGTDTQYF. CDR3 DNA sequence: TGTGCCAGCACCGTAGGAGGCAGTGGCACAGATACGCAGTATTTT.

V and J are TRBV4-3 and TRBJ1-2; D gene unclear. Looked up from germline, CDR1 is LGHNA and CDR2 is YSLEER. V lost 0 bases and J 8 bases, leaving 7 bases between the germline ends. This CDR3 contains 12 residues. The CDR3 protein is CASSQENSGYTF. The CDR3 DNA follows: TGCGCCAGCAGCCAAGAGAACAGCGGCTACACCTTC.

The V call is TRBV2, the J call TRBJ2-3; TRBD1 aligns across 7 bases. The CDR3 has 14 amino acids. Trimming removed 8 bases from V and 0 bases from J; junction bases left unmatched: 5. The germline CDR1 and CDR2 sequences are SNHLY and FYNNEI. The CDR3 here is CASGRDRSTDTQYF. In DNA, the CDR3 is TGTGCCAGCGGAAGGGACAGAAGCACAGATACGCAGTATTTT.

This chain connects TRBV4-3 to TRBJ2-7; 8 bases agree with TRBD2. J was trimmed by 2 bases and V by 4 bases; bases with no gene match: 7. This CDR3 contains 15 residues. Germline V CDR1 and CDR2: LGHNA, YSLEER. CDR3 nucleotide sequence: TGCGCCAGCAGCCCCCGACTAGCGAAAACCTACGAGCAGTACTTC. It translates to CASSPRLAKTYEQYF.

This clone came up once. The chain uses TRBV9 and TRBJ1-3, with D unresolved. Trimming left V 0 bases short and J 7 bases short, with 8 bases between. CDR3 size: 13 residues. Per the germline V gene, CDR1 is SGDLS and CDR2 is YYNGEE. In nucleotides, the CDR3 is TGTGCCAGCAGCGTAGCCCCCGGCAACACCATATATTTT. Translating gives CASSVAPGNTIYF.